Listed below are T cell receptor beta chains from one sample, sequenced in a study of CD8 T cells in ankylosing spondylitis. TCRdb fed the 5' RACE reads into MiXCR, producing one record per CDR3 protein. This table has about 800,000 distinct CDR3 sequences, about 10% appearing once. The material sequenced was blood, either unsorted or a sorted T cell fraction (not recorded which). The source is a male donor with ankylosing spondylitis. Both conserved end residues are trimmed from each CDR3.

TRBV5-1	ASSPLGIGEQY
TRBV6-5	ASSYSGAWGNEKLF
TRBV3-2	ASSRGQGGQETQY
TRBV20-1	SARDLGETQY
TRBV6-2/TRBV6-3	ASTYRGSGRWEQF
TRBV19	ASSMKDRGQETQY
TRBV6-2/TRBV6-3	ASSSSAGQGQDEQF
TRBV25-1	ASSQQWTANEQF
TRBV20-1	SARSPREENTEAF
TRBV7-2	ASSLRGDNTDTQY
TRBV12-3/TRBV12-4	ASSWWGANVLT
TRBV20-1	SASPVGSGLDETQY
TRBV13	ASDRGRGYNEQF
TRBV7-3	ASRPNRASRNTEAF
TRBV12-3/TRBV12-4	ASRSWGQHGYT
TRBV20-1	SASPPPGNTIY
TRBV7-2	ASSLPGLLYGYT
TRBV5-1	ASSFGPSNTEAF
TRBV7-9	ASRIGLEQETQY
TRBV7-6	ASSLAGQGSGKLF
TRBV24-1	ATSDPRFSHYNEQF
TRBV29-1	SADSNPGQGKANYGYT
TRBV7-2	ASRRTGLDGYT
TRBV12-3/TRBV12-4	ASSPIAGSSTDTQY
TRBV20-1	SANKRTSSYNEQF
TRBV29-1	SVEDRTSGTKETQY
TRBV5-1	ASSLQGLYTDTQY
TRBV5-5	ASSPDRGKRDTQY
TRBV6-5	ASSLQGEEQY
TRBV5-1	ASSLALVNPNTEAF
TRBV20-1	SAATYEKLF
TRBV20-1	SARPGSSYNEQF
TRBV20-1	SATTVAYNEQF
TRBV28	ASMGFYEQY
TRBV28	ASSSGPTGLAEKLF
TRBV20-1	SARSPRGPNSPLH
TRBV6-5	ASSYLTDLYGYT
TRBV7-2	ASSLGSSAVNSPLH
TRBV5-1	ASSFGDRGFPSNTGELF
TRBV6-6	ASSRHAYNEQF
TRBV20-1	SARPGTGLGYGYT